The 5 T cell receptor beta chains listed next were all sequenced from one sample in a study of shared clonotypes between healthy human individuals. The naive CD8 subset, CD45RO-negative cells positively selected for CCR7, excluded terminally differentiated effector memory CD45RA+ cells. Libraries were prepared by immunoSEQ multiplex PCR; TCRdb keeps only in-frame clonotypes and omits some of them. The table has under 2,000,000 clones, approximately 94% seen once. Sequenced material: naive CD8+ T cells sorted from blood. The receptors derive from a man younger than 30 in good health.

CDR3 residues: CAWAPGGSYEQYF. DNA of the CDR3: TGTGCCTGGGCTCCAGGGGGCTCCTACGAGCAGTACTTC. The rearrangement links TRBV30 to TRBJ2-7; 7 bases align to TRBD1. V shed 5 bases and J 0 bases; nucleotides not matched to a gene: 4. This CDR3 is 13 amino acids long. CDR1 is GTSNPN, CDR2 SVGIG, per germline (reference sequence). The entire variable domain, with the rest obtained from reference TRBV30 and TRBJ2-7, is as follows: SQTIHQWPATLVQPVGSPLSLECTVEGTSNPNLYWYRQAAGRGLQLLFYSVGIGQISSEVPQNLSASRPQDRQFILSSKKLLLSDSGFYLCAWAPGGSYEQYFGPGTRLTVT.

This clone is a singleton in its sample. The chain is built from TRBV27 and TRBJ2-7; D possibly corresponds to TRBD1 (5 bases). This CDR3 region has 14 residues. The V end was cut by 5 bases, the J end by 4 bases, with 15 bases between. Germline lookup yields CDR1 MNHEY and CDR2 SMNVEV (reference sequence). Here the CDR3 reads CASSDSTVGYEQYF. In nucleotides, the CDR3 is TGTGCCAGCAGTGACTCGACAGTTGGGTACGAGCAGTACTTC.

The V gene is TRBV15, the J gene TRBJ2-3; the match to TRBD2 covers 8 bases. The CDR3 is made up of 16 amino acids. Looked up from germline, CDR1 is LNHNV and CDR2 is YYDKDF (reference sequence). The V segment lost 0 bases and the J segment 2 bases; nucleotides outside the gene matches: 4. In nucleotides, the CDR3 is TGTGCCACCAGCAGAGAGAGCGGGGGACCCACAGATACGCAGTATTTT. Protein product: CATSRESGGPTDTQYF.

The chain combines TRBV6-4 with TRBJ2-4; 9 bases are shared with TRBD2. The ends lost 4 bases at V and 15 bases at J; junction bases unmatched: 10. The CDR3 runs 13 residues. The germline V gene encodes CDR1 MRHNA and CDR2 SNTAGT. CDR3 amino acids: CASSVPIAGAGYF. As DNA, the CDR3 is TGTGCCAGCAGTGTCCCTATAGCGGGGGCAGGGTACTTC.

CDR3 sequence (DNA): TGCGCCAGCAGCCAACTTACAAGGGGTGAAGCTTTCTTT. Translation gives CASSQLTRGEAFF. This chain connects TRBV4-1 to TRBJ1-1; weak D call: TRBD1 (5 bases). Germline lookup yields CDR1 MGHRA and CDR2 YSYEKL. V was trimmed by 2 bases and J by 7 bases, leaving 11 bases between them. The CDR3 extends over 13 amino acids.